This T cell receptor (beta chain) was sequenced during a study of somatic mutations in cytotoxic T cells in rheumatoid arthritis. Overall study findings and caveats: There were about an eighth of the roughly 65 patients in whom the largest CD8+ clone exceeded 20% of CD8+ cells. The CD8+ clonality of rheumatoid arthritis patients increased with age, whereas that of healthy controls did not. Multiple comparisons were not accounted for in the slight TRBV07 underrepresentation seen in rheumatoid arthritis patients.

V lost 3 bases and J 0 bases, leaving 10 bases between the germline ends. Germline V lookup: CDR1 SGHDT, CDR2 YYEEEE. The CDR3 loop spans 15 amino acids. Concerning this clone itself: Its antigen is still unknown.

Flow cytometry served to check the purity of CD4+ and CD8+ cells, which were isolated by positive magnetic bead selection. Generated by immunoSEQ multiplex PCR, the TCRdb table keeps only in-frame clones and is missing some. The table records 15,000 to 20,000 clones, about four fifths of them present only once. Sample: CD8+ T cells sorted from blood. The source of this sequence is a young man with rheumatoid arthritis. The V gene is TRBV5-6, the J gene TRBJ1-5; perhaps TRBD1 as D (5 bases). This CDR3 is CASSWGPDSNQPQHF. The CDR3 nucleotides read TGTGCCAGCAGCTGGGGCCCAGATAGCAATCAGCCCCAGCATTTT.